This is a list of T cell receptor beta chains from one sample in a study of blood T cell repertoires in COVID-19. Profiling relied on immunoSEQ multiplex PCR, and the TCRdb table lists in-frame clones only, not all of them. The data hold about 140,000 clones, with 65% to 90% observed a single time. Material: peripheral blood. The source is a human donor in a cohort sampled during active COVID-19. The CDR3 runs from the conserved cysteine through the conserved F or W. The D gene is left open where the match is weak. Clone sizes are given selectively: once, few, many, or a class where the clone is expanded.

TRBJ1-1 | . | TRBD1 | TRBV9 | CASSADYRGNTEAFF | TGTGCCAGCAGCGCCGACTACAGGGGGAACACTGAAGCTTTCTTT
TRBJ1-6 | once | . | TRBV9 | CASSERQNSPLHF | TGTGCCAGCAGCGAACGACAGAATTCACCCCTCCACTTT
TRBJ1-1 | . | . | TRBV19 | CASSIDLRGTTEAFF | TGTGCCAGTAGTATAGATTTACGAGGGACTACTGAAGCTTTCTTT
TRBJ2-7 | . | TRBD2 | TRBV6-2/TRBV6-3 | CASSPGTSGLSSYEQYF | TGTGCCAGCAGCCCTGGGACTAGCGGGTTGAGCTCCTACGAGCAGTACTTC
TRBJ1-4 | once | . | TRBV3-1/TRBV3-2 | CASSQDQRGLGEKLFF | TGTGCCAGCAGCCAAGATCAACGGGGGTTGGGGGAAAAACTGTTTTTT
TRBJ1-6 | . | TRBD1 | TRBV3-1/TRBV3-2 | CASSQGGQGDSPLHF | TGTGCCAGCAGCCAAGGGGGACAGGGTGATTCACCCCTCCACTTT
TRBJ2-6 | once | TRBD2 | TRBV5-1 | CASSRGLAGANSGANVLTF | TGCGCCAGCAGCAGGGGACTAGCGGGCGCCAACTCTGGGGCCAACGTCCTGACTTTC
TRBJ2-7 | . | . | TRBV7-2 | CASSRTQGRSYEQYF | TGTGCCAGCAGCCGGACGCAGGGAAGGTCCTACGAGCAGTACTTC
TRBJ2-7 | . | TRBD2 | TRBV28 | CASDSGRTIINPYEQYF | TGTGCCAGCGATAGCGGGAGGACCATCATTAACCCCTACGAGCAGTACTTC
TRBJ1-2 | . | . | TRBV5-4 | CASSLPRVDGGYTF | TGTGCCAGCAGCTTGCCCAGGGTGGATGGTGGCTACACCTTC
TRBJ1-2 | . | . | TRBV12-3/TRBV12-4 | CASSFGGGYTF | TGTGCCAGCAGTTTCGGCGGCGGCTACACCTTC
TRBJ1-1 | . | TRBD1 | TRBV29-1 | CSVGGQSYTEAFF | TGCAGCGTTGGGGGACAGTCGTACACTGAAGCTTTCTTT
TRBJ1-2 | . | . | TRBV7-9 | CASSPTPNYGYTF | TGTGCCAGCAGCCCGACACCAAACTATGGCTACACCTTC
TRBJ1-4 | once | TRBD1 | TRBV14 | CASSIRQGPNEKLFF | TGTGCCAGCAGCATACGACAGGGTCCTAATGAAAAACTGTTTTTT
TRBJ2-7 | . | . | TRBV7-8 | CASSKAGLSGEQYF | TGTGCCAGCAGCAAAGCCGGACTAAGCGGGGAGCAGTACTTC
TRBJ2-5 | few | . | TRBV28 | CASSSSIAPRETQYF | TGTGCCAGCAGTTCCTCTATCGCCCCGCGAGAGACCCAGTACTTC
TRBJ2-7 | . | . | TRBV15 | CATSRDTGEQYF | TGTGCCACCAGCAGAGATACGGGAGAGCAGTACTTC
TRBJ2-7 | . | TRBD2 | TRBV19 | CASSIVGGSSYEQYF | TGTGCCAGTAGTATAGTAGGCGGGAGCTCCTACGAGCAGTACTTC
TRBJ1-3 | . | TRBD1 | TRBV9 | CASSVRGTGAGNTIYF | TGTGCCAGCAGCGTAAGGGGAACAGGGGCTGGAAACACCATATATTTT
TRBJ2-2 | . | . | TRBV18 | CASSPARGNTGELFF | TGTGCCAGCTCACCCGCCAGGGGGAACACCGGGGAGCTGTTTTTT
TRBJ2-7 | once | TRBD1 | TRBV12-3/TRBV12-4 | CASSPRGNEQYF | TGTGCCAGCAGCCCCAGGGGGAACGAGCAGTACTTC
TRBJ1-1 | . | TRBD1 | TRBV7-2 | CASIAGTGDTEAFF | TGTGCCAGCATCGCCGGGACAGGGGACACTGAAGCTTTCTTT
TRBJ2-2 | . | . | TRBV11-3 | CASSLDVAVRFTGELFF | TGTGCCAGCAGCTTAGATGTAGCGGTAAGGTTCACCGGGGAGCTGTTTTTT
TRBJ2-3 | once | . | TRBV10-3 | CAITGRGRTDTQYF | TGTGCCATCACGGGCAGGGGTCGTACAGATACGCAGTATTTT
TRBJ2-7 | . | TRBD1 | TRBV24-1 | CATQLGQGAHRFYEQYF | TGTGCCACCCAACTGGGACAGGGGGCACACCGCTTCTACGAGCAGTACTTC
TRBJ1-2 | . | TRBD1 | TRBV19 | CASRRGQDNYGYTF | TGTGCCAGTAGGAGGGGACAGGATAACTATGGCTACACCTTC
TRBJ1-6 | . | TRBD1 | TRBV27 | CASSLDPFIPGQARNSPLHF | TGTGCCAGCAGTTTAGACCCTTTCATTCCGGGACAGGCAAGAAATTCACCCCTCCACTTT
TRBJ2-7 | . | TRBD2 | TRBV13 | CASSLASGSSYEQYF | TGTGCCAGCAGCTTGGCTAGCGGGAGCTCCTACGAGCAGTACTTC
TRBJ2-7 | once | TRBD2 | TRBV5-1 | CASSNGLAGVYEQYF | TGCGCCAGCAGCAATGGACTAGCGGGAGTCTACGAGCAGTACTTC
TRBJ2-7 | . | . | TRBV24-1 | CATSDFVVRGPYEQYF | TGTGCCACCAGTGATTTTGTCGTCAGAGGTCCCTACGAGCAGTACTTC
TRBJ2-1 | . | TRBD2 | TRBV18 | CASSTPGLAVYNEQFF | TGTGCCAGCTCAACACCGGGACTAGCGGTCTACAATGAGCAGTTCTTC
TRBJ2-2 | few | TRBD1 | TRBV7-3 | CASSWTGWNTGELFF | TGTGCCAGCAGCTGGACAGGATGGAACACCGGGGAGCTGTTTTTT
TRBJ1-5 | . | . | TRBV19 | CASSPRDSSLHF | TGTGCCAGTAGTCCACGGGACTCCTCGCTGCATTTT
TRBJ2-2 | . | . | TRBV6-6 | CASSFPETEELFF | TGTGCCAGCAGTTTTCCCGAAACAGAGGAGCTGTTTTTT
TRBJ1-5 | once | . | TRBV7-2 | CASSLGGARSNQPQHF | TGTGCCAGCAGCTTGGGGGGTGCTCGGAGCAATCAGCCCCAGCATTTT
TRBJ1-5 | few | . | TRBV28 | CASSLPGNSNQPQHF | TGTGCCAGCAGTTTACCAGGGAATAGCAATCAGCCCCAGCATTTT
TRBJ2-2 | . | . | TRBV28 | CASSRGGHYTGELFF | TGTGCCAGCAGCCGCGGGGGACACTACACCGGGGAGCTGTTTTTT
TRBJ2-7 | . | TRBD2 | TRBV7-9 | CASSDGLAGVSRYEQYF | TGTGCCAGCAGCGATGGACTAGCGGGAGTTAGCCGCTACGAGCAGTACTTC
TRBJ2-5 | . | TRBD2 | TRBV7-6 | CASSLGLAGTQETQYF | TGTGCCAGCAGCTTAGGCCTAGCGGGGACCCAAGAGACCCAGTACTTC
TRBJ1-5 | . | . | TRBV24-1 | CATSDSRVASNQPQHF | TGTGCCACCAGTGACTCCAGGGTGGCGAGCAATCAGCCCCAGCATTTT
TRBJ2-7 | once | . | TRBV28 | CASSFQDYEQYF | TGTGCCAGCAGTTTCCAGGACTACGAGCAGTACTTC
TRBJ2-7 | few | TRBD2 | TRBV7-2 | CASSSSTSGYYEQYF | TGTGCCAGCAGCTCTTCGACTAGCGGGTACTACGAGCAGTACTTC
TRBJ2-6 | . | . | TRBV3-1/TRBV3-2 | CASSQVRGSGANVLTF | TGTGCCAGCAGCCAAGTGAGGGGGTCTGGGGCCAACGTCCTGACTTTC
TRBJ2-1 | . | . | TRBV6-2/TRBV6-3 | CASSLVGLVSNEQFF | TGTGCCAGCAGTTTGGTGGGTCTAGTCTCCAATGAGCAGTTCTTC
TRBJ2-4 | . | TRBD1 | TRBV5-5 | CASSPDRILAKNIQYF | TGTGCCAGCAGCCCGGACAGGATACTAGCCAAAAACATTCAGTACTTC
TRBJ2-5 | . | . | TRBV28 | CASSSNGQTSLRPRTQYF | TGTGCCAGCAGTTCCAATGGACAGACTAGCTTAAGACCCCGGACCCAGTACTTC
TRBJ1-2 | once | . | TRBV27 | CASRDPGHGYTF | TGTGCCAGCAGGGACCCGGGACACGGCTACACCTTC
TRBJ2-7 | . | TRBD2 | TRBV5-1 | CASSLAGDDYEQYF | TGCGCCAGCAGCTTAGCGGGAGATGACTACGAGCAGTACTTC
TRBJ1-2 | once | . | TRBV7-2 | CASSSPRGNYGYTF | TGTGCCAGCAGCTCCCCCCGGGGTAACTATGGCTACACCTTC
TRBJ1-1 | many | . | TRBV7-3 | CASSPQGYGTEAFF | TGTGCCAGCAGCCCCCAGGGCTACGGCACTGAAGCTTTCTTT
TRBJ1-1 | few | . | TRBV28 | CASSLGGGLNTEAFF | TGTGCCAGCAGTTTGGGCGGGGGGCTGAACACTGAAGCTTTCTTT
TRBJ2-6 | . | TRBD1 | TRBV19 | CASRDRALNSGANVLTF | TGTGCCAGTAGGGACAGGGCCCTAAACTCTGGGGCCAACGTCCTGACTTTC
TRBJ2-7 | few | TRBD2 | TRBV6-2/TRBV6-3 | CASSYSSGSSYEQYF | TGTGCCAGCAGTTATTCTAGCGGGAGCTCCTACGAGCAGTACTTC
TRBJ2-1 | . | . | TRBV20-1 | CSAREYNEQFF | TGCAGTGCGAGGGAGTACAATGAGCAGTTCTTC
TRBJ1-6 | . | . | TRBV4-3 | CASSQERQAQINNSPLHF | TGCGCCAGCAGCCAAGAAAGACAGGCTCAAATCAATAATTCACCCCTCCACTTT
TRBJ2-5 | few | TRBD1 | TRBV7-6 | CASSLLQGAEGETQYF | TGTGCCAGCAGCTTATTACAGGGGGCAGAGGGAGAGACCCAGTACTTC